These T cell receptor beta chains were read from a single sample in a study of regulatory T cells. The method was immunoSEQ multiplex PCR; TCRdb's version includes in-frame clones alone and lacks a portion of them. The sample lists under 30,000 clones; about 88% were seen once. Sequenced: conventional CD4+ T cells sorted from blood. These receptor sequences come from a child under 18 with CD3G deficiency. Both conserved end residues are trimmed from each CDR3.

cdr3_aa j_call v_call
ASRTGTSGSRDTQY TRBJ2-3 TRBV5-1
ASSLDRRKSYEQY TRBJ2-7 TRBV11-2
ASSDGGEAF TRBJ1-1 TRBV19
ASRRGGTGELF TRBJ2-2 TRBV7-8
AISEVGDTQY TRBJ2-3 TRBV10-3
ASSYLDRSEHGYT TRBJ1-2 TRBV6-6
ASSLTISGRRGSEQY TRBJ2-7 TRBV27
ATSDTQETQY TRBJ2-5 TRBV19
ASSGTSGSYEQY TRBJ2-7 TRBV6-6
ASSPGRGYSYEQY TRBJ2-7 TRBV5-1
ASSSTSGVTDTQY TRBJ2-3 TRBV7-8
ASSEVWTGGRD TRBJ2-7 TRBV6-1
ASRFNYEQY TRBJ2-7 TRBV6-1
AWSPGTATGELF TRBJ2-2 TRBV30
ASSRDRRRGGKAQH TRBJ1-5 TRBV28
ASSARDVAYEQY TRBJ2-7 TRBV6-1
ASTLWGNTEAF TRBJ1-1 TRBV6-6
ASSFHSSRGEAF TRBJ1-1 TRBV28
ASSNGQFVETQY TRBJ2-5 TRBV7-8
ASSAGQGGNQPQH TRBJ1-5 TRBV6-1
ASSLRPGQTEKLF TRBJ1-4 TRBV7-6
ASSLGLAGALDEQF TRBJ2-1 TRBV7-9
ASVGRGAPFGEQF TRBJ2-1 TRBV6-1
ASSEALAGYNEQF TRBJ2-1 TRBV6-1
ASSLAGAVDTQY TRBJ2-3 TRBV28
ASSEARRYEQY TRBJ2-7 TRBV6-1
ASSHPSGTGELF TRBJ2-2 TRBV7-9
ASTGRDGGEQF TRBJ2-1 TRBV10-2
ASRGETYEQY TRBJ2-7 TRBV6-1
ASSSSRGLGVRQPQH TRBJ1-5 TRBV28
ASSLGQYNEQF TRBJ2-1 TRBV5-1
ASSADGSSENTQY TRBJ2-3 TRBV5-1
ASGSSYEQY TRBJ2-7 TRBV6-6
ASSLLGQNTGELF TRBJ2-2 TRBV28
AISDPGQGRHGYT TRBJ1-2 TRBV10-3
ASSVFQGEAF TRBJ1-1 TRBV6-1
ASSPGQVEKETQY TRBJ2-5 TRBV7-9
ASRGEGANVLT TRBJ2-6 TRBV19
ASSLRAGVSYEQY TRBJ2-7 TRBV5-5
AIGGLGREETQY TRBJ2-5 TRBV6-5
ASSPDRALVKQY TRBJ2-7 TRBV28
ASSLGTGRHEQY TRBJ2-7 TRBV7-9
ASSARTGGGTEAF TRBJ1-1 TRBV28
ASSPRPTNTGELF TRBJ2-2 TRBV5-1
ASGVRKTAGYT TRBJ1-2 TRBV28
ASSEGPLATTDTQY TRBJ2-3 TRBV6-1
ASSTGRGYGYT TRBJ1-2 TRBV6-1
ASSEVGGAYEQY TRBJ2-7 TRBV6-1